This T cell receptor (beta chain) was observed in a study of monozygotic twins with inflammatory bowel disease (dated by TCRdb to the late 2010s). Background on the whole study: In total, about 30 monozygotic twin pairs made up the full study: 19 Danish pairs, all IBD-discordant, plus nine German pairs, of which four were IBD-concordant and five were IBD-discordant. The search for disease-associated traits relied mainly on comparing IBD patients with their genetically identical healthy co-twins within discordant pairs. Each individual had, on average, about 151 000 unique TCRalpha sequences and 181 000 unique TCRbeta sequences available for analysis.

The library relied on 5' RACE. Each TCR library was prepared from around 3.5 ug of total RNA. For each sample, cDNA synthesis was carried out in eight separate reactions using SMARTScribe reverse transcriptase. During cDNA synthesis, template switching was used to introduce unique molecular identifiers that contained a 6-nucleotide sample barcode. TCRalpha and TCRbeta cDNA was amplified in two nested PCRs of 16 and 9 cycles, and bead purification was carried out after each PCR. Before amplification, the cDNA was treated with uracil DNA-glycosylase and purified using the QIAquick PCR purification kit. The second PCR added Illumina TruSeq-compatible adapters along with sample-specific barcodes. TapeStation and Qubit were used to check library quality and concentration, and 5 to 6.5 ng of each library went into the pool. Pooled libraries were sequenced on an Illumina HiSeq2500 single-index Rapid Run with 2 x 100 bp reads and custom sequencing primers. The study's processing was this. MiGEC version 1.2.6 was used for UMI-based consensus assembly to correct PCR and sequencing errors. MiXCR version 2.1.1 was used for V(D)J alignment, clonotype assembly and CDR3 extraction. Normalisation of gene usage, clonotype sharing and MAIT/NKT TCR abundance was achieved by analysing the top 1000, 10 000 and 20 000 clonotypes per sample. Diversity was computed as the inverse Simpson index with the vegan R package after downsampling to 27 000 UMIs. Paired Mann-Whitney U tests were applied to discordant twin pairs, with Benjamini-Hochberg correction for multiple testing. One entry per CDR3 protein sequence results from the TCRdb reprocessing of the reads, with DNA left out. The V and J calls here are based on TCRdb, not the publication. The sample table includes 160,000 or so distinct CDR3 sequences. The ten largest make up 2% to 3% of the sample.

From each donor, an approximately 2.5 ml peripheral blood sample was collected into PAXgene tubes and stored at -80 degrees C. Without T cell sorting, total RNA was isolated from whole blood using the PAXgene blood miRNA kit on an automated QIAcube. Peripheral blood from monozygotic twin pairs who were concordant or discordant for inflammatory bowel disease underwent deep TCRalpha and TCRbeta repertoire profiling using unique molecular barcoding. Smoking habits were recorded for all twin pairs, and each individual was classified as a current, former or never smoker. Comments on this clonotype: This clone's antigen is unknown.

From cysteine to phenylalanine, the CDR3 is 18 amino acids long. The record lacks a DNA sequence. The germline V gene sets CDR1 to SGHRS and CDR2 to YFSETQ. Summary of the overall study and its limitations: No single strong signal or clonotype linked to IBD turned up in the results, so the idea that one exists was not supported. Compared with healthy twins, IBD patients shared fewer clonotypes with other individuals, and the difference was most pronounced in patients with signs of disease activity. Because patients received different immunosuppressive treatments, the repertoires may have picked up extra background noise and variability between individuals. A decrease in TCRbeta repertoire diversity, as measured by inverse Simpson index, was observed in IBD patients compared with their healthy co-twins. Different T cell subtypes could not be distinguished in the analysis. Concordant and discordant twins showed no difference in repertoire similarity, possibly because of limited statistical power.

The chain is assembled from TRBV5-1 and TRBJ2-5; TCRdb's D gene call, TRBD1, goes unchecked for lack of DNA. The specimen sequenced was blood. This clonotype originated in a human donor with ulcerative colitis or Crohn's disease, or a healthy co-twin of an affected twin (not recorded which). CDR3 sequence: CASSLSVFLGTEKETQYF.